This paragraph covers one T cell receptor (beta chain) sequence. Clones were sequenced by immunoSEQ multiplex PCR, and TCRdb holds only the in-frame ones, with some missing. The sample has about 27,000 clones, about 87% seen once. This record belongs to a study of lymphopenia after photon versus proton radiotherapy. The CDR3 runs 12 residues. The V gene's germline CDR1 is SQVTM and CDR2 ANQGSEA. The sequence was obtained from a man in his fifties with gastric cancer. The sample was peripheral blood, taken from a patient treated with photon-based radiotherapy. The chain couples TRBV29-1 to TRBJ2-1, with 11 bases identical to TRBD1. In DNA form, the CDR3 reads TGCATAGGGACAGGGGGCTACAATGAGCAGTTCTTC. This gives the protein CIGTGGYNEQFF.